The 9 T cell receptor beta chains listed next were all sequenced from one sample in a study of blood T cell repertoires in COVID-19. The protocol was immunoSEQ multiplex PCR, while the TCRdb copy is restricted to in-frame clones and leaves out a portion. Of more than 200,000 clones in the sample, about nine tenths were seen once. Sequenced material: PBMCs or T cells enriched from blood (not recorded which). These receptors were collected from a man under 40 in a cohort exposed to, infected with or recovered from COVID-19 (not recorded which).

The chain carries TRBV28 and TRBJ2-3; TRBD2 agrees at 7 bases. Germline CDR1 reads MDHEN; CDR2 reads SYDVKM. V trimming: 2 bases; J trimming: 1 base; junction bases outside the gene matches: 18. The CDR3 spans 20 residues. The chain's CDR3 is CASSLMLSAGEGEGTDTQYF. CDR3 DNA sequence: TGTGCCAGCAGTTTAATGCTCTCGGCGGGAGAGGGAGAGGGCACAGATACGCAGTATTTT. The variable domain in full, with the rest retrieved from reference TRBV28 and TRBJ2-3, is DVKVTQSSRYLVKRTGEKVFLECVQDMDHENMFWYRQDPGLGLRLIYFSYDVKMKEKGDIPEGYSVSREKKERFSLILESASTNQTSMYLCASSLMLSAGEGEGTDTQYFGPGTRLTVL.

The V and J genes are TRBV28 and TRBJ2-1, with a possible D match to TRBD1 (6 bases). Trimming shortened V by 6 bases and J by 7 bases, and 22 bases separated the two germline ends. The CDR3 consists of 16 residues. The V gene's germline CDR1 is MDHEN and CDR2 SYDVKM. The CDR3 nucleotides read TGTGCCAGCAGCTCCCTTTTTCAGGGGTTAGGGAATGAGCAGTTCTTC. Its protein product is CASSSLFQGLGNEQFF.

This chain's CDR3 is CASSPARTEPGYTF. The DNA of the CDR3 is TGTGCCAGCAGCCCAGCCCGGACAGAGCCTGGCTACACCTTC. V and J are TRBV9 and TRBJ1-2; D may be TRBD1 (6 bases). The germline V gene has CDR1 SGDLS and CDR2 YYNGEE. The V gene lost 4 bases and the J gene lost 7 bases, with 17 bases spanning the gap. This CDR3 is 14 amino acids long. Complete variable domain (other parts from reference TRBV9 and TRBJ1-2): DSGVTQTPKHLITATGQRVTLRCSPRSGDLSVYWYQQSLDQGLQFLIQYYNGEERAKGNILERFSAQQFPDLHSELNLSSLELGDSALYFCASSPARTEPGYTFGSGTRLTVV.

The rearrangement joins TRBV18 to TRBJ2-7; TRBD2 is a possible D gene (6 bases). This CDR3 comprises 14 residues. Trimming took 10 bases from V and 6 from J, leaving 22 bases between them. Germline CDR1 KGHSH, CDR2 LQKENI. DNA for the CDR3: TGTGCCACCCGACTAGGGTTAGGGGAGAGCGAGCAGTACTTC. Protein product: CATRLGLGESEQYF.

J is TRBJ2-5 and V is TRBV15; TRBD1 matches at 10 bases. CDR3 length equals 16 residues. V lost 0 bases and J lost 5; bases outside the gene matches: 6. Looked up from germline, CDR1 is LNHNV and CDR2 is YYDKDF (reference sequence). CDR3 region: CATSRDPTGGQETQYF. The CDR3, as DNA: TGTGCCACCAGCAGAGACCCGACAGGGGGCCAGGAGACCCAGTACTTC.

This sequence joins TRBV4-3 and TRBJ1-2; D is uncertain. CDR3 length: 12 residues. Per germline, CDR1 LGHNA and CDR2 YSLEER. V lost 3 bases, J lost 8 bases, and 10 bases lay in between. DNA of the CDR3: TGCGCCAGCAGCCATGGGCAGAGCGGCTACACCTTC. Encoded protein: CASSHGQSGYTF.

The V and J genes are TRBV3-1 (or the pseudogene TRBV3-2) and TRBJ2-4, with D hard to call. The CDR3 length is 15 residues. Germline V gene sequence: CDR1 LGHDT, CDR2 YNNKEL (reference sequence). The V end lost 4 bases, the J end lost 2 bases, and 12 bases lay between the germline ends. The CDR3 loop is CASSRNPGPKNIQYF. Written as DNA, the CDR3 is TGTGCCAGCAGCCGGAACCCAGGCCCCAAAAACATTCAGTACTTC.

The chain combines TRBV5-5 with TRBJ2-7; no clear D. V was trimmed by 0 bases and J by 2 bases, leaving 12 bases between them. Germline V gene sequence: CDR1 SGHKS, CDR2 YYEKEE (reference sequence). There are 15 residues in the CDR3. CDR3 bases: TGTGCCAGCAGCTTGGACCGTCGAGCCACCTACGAGCAGTACTTC. The encoded protein is CASSLDRRATYEQYF.

This chain uses TRBV11-2 with TRBJ2-2; 7 positions agree with TRBD1. The V gene end was trimmed by 5 bases and the J gene end by 1 base; junction bases not matched to a gene: 7. Germline-derived CDR1 and CDR2 are SGHAT and FQNNGV. The CDR3 totals 16 residues. The chain's CDR3 is CASSPRQGLNTGELFF. The DNA for the CDR3 is TGTGCCAGCAGCCCCCGACAGGGTTTGAACACCGGGGAGCTGTTTTTT.